This T cell receptor (beta chain) stems from a study of post-analysis software for immune sequencing data. Whole-study results and caveats: By F measure, samples from a shared preparation batch strongly co-clustered. Controls significantly exceeded multiple sclerosis patients in normalized Chao1 diversity. In patients, TRBV5-6, TRBV5-1 and TRBV20-1 belonged to about five TRBV segments found more frequently than in controls.

About this clonotype: What it binds is unknown.

CDR1 is LGHDT, CDR2 YNNKEL, per germline (reference sequence). This CDR3 spans 13 amino acids. Unique molecular identifiers were carried by the TCR beta cDNA libraries. From around 0.96 to 9.9 million T cells, 400,000 to 500,000 cDNA molecules were obtained. TCRdb reprocessed the PCR reads via MiXCR and lists one record per CDR3 protein. The sample consists of roughly 870,000 distinct CDR3 sequences, about 53% of them appearing once. This TCR came from a girl between 10 and 17 years old with multiple sclerosis. The rearrangement links TRBV3-1 to TRBJ2-7; TRBD1 aligns across 8 bases. The end of the DNA aligns better with TRBJ2-5, so the J call may be wrong. The material sequenced was blood. The CDR3, as DNA: TGTGCCAGCAGAGCCAGGGGGCGAGAGACCCAGTACTTC. The encoded protein is CASRARGRETQYF.